This T cell receptor beta chain is from a study of T cell responses to AZD1222 COVID-19 vaccine. Germline-derived CDR1 and CDR2 are SEHNR and FQNEAQ (reference sequence). The CDR3 covers 14 residues. V lost 1 base and J lost 1, with 4 bases in between. Repertoires were generated with immunoSEQ multiplex PCR, while TCRdb's copy carries only in-frame clones and drops some. The repertoire includes roughly 140,000 clones, approximately 89% of them detected once, and 4% to 5% sits in the top ten. This clone showed up just once. The chain carries TRBV7-9 and TRBJ2-2, with D unresolved. The sequencing used peripheral blood, collected on day 0 of AZD1222 vaccination. This clonotype originated in an adult in good health. CDR3 sequence: CASSLEVNTGELFF. The CDR3 DNA is TGTGCCAGCAGCTTAGAAGTGAACACCGGGGAGCTGTTTTTT.